This TCR beta chain was sequenced for a study of vaccination effects on CD4 cells after COVID-19. The repertoire was sequenced with immunoSEQ multiplex PCR; TCRdb's copy has only in-frame clones and lacks some. The sample records about 16,000 clones, roughly three quarters being singletons. As concerns this clone: Its antigen is unidentified.

The germline gives CDR1 DFQATT, CDR2 SNEGSKA (reference sequence). Trimming pared 3 bases from V and 3 bases from J, leaving 9 bases between. The CDR3 runs to 13 residues. Antigen-specific CD4+ T cells were expanded with viral peptide pools in the ViraFEST assay before sequencing. At the end of around eleven days of culture, CD4+ T cells were isolated. Each participant was given two doses of one vaccine (BNT162b2 or mRNA-1273). The sequence came from a human donor who received a COVID-19 vaccine. This specimen consisted of CD4+ T cells from PBMCs cultured with HCoV-NL63 spike peptides, obtained after COVID-19 vaccination. This chain links TRBV20-1 with TRBJ1-5; D ambiguous. CDR3 loop: CSASKGNNQPQHF. In DNA, the CDR3 is TGCAGTGCTAGTAAAGGGAACAATCAGCCCCAGCATTTT.